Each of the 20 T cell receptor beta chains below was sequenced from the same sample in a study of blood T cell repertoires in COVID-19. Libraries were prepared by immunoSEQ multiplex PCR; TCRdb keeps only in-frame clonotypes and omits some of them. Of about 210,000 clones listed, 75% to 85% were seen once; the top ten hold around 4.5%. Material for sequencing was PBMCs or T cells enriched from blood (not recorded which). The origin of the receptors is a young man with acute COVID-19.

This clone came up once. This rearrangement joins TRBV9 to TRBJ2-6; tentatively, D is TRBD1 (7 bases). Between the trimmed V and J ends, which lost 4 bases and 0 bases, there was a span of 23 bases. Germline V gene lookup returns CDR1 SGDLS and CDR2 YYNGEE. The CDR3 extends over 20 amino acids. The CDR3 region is CASSPRGRPGVSSGANVLTF. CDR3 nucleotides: TGTGCCAGCAGCCCCAGGGGGAGGCCGGGGGTAAGCTCTGGGGCCAACGTCCTGACTTTC.

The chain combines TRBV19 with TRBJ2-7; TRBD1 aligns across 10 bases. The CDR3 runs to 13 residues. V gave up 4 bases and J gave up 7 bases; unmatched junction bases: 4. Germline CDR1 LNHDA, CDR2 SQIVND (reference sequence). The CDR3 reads CASSRQGAREQYF. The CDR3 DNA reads TGTGCCAGTAGTAGACAGGGGGCGAGGGAGCAGTACTTC.

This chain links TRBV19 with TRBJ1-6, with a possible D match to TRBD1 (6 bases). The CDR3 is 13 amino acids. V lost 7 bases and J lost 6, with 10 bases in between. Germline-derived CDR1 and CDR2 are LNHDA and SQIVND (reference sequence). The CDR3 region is CASTGRGNSPLHF. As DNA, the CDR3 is TGTGCCAGTACCGGCAGGGGTAATTCACCCCTCCACTTT.

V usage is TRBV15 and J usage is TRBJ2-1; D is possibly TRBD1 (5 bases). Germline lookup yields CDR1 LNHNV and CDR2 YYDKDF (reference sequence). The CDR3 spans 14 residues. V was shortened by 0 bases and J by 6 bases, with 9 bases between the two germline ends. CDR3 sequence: CATSRDGRVNEQFF. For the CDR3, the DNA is TGTGCCACCAGCAGAGATGGCAGGGTCAATGAGCAGTTCTTC.

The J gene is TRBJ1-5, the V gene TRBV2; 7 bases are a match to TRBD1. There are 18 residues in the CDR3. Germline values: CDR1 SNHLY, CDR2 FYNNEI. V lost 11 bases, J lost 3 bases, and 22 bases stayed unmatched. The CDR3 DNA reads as TGTGCCCTGCCCCGCATACCGGCAGAGGGGGCTTACAATCAGCCCCAGCATTTT. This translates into CALPRIPAEGAYNQPQHF.

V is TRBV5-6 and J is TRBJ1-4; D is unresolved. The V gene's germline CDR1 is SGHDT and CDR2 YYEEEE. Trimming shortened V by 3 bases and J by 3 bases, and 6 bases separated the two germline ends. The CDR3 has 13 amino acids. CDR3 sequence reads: CASSSEANEKLFF. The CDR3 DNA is TGTGCCAGCAGCTCGGAGGCTAATGAAAAACTGTTTTTT.

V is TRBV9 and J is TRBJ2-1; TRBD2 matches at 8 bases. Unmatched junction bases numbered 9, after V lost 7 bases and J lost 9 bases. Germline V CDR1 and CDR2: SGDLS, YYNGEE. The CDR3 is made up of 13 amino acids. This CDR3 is CASGTGGAIEQFF. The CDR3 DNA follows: TGTGCCAGCGGAACGGGAGGGGCCATTGAGCAGTTCTTC.

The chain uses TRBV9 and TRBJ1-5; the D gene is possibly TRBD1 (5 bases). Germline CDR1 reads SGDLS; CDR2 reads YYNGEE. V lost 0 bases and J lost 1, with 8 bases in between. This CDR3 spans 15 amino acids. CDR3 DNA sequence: TGTGCCAGCAGCGTAGAAGGGGCGAGCAATCAGCCCCAGCATTTT. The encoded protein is CASSVEGASNQPQHF.

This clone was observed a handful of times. The CDR3 here is CASSLGLSTDTQYF. DNA for the CDR3: TGTGCCAGCAGTTTGGGACTTAGCACAGATACGCAGTATTTT. This sequence joins TRBV27 and TRBJ2-3, with D maybe TRBD2 (6 bases). The CDR3 covers 14 residues. V gave up 3 bases and J gave up 0 bases, with 7 bases separating them. Per germline, CDR1 MNHEY and CDR2 SMNVEV (reference sequence).

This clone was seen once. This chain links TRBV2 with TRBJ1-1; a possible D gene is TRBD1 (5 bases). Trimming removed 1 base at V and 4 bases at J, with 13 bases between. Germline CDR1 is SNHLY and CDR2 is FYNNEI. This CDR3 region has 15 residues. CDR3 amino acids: CASSEEGRVGTEAFF. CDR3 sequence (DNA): TGTGCCAGCAGTGAAGAAGGCAGGGTAGGCACTGAAGCTTTCTTT.

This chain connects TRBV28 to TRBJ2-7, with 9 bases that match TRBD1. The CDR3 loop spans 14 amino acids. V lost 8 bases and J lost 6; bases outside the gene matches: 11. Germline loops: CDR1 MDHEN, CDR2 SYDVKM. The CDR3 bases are TGTGCCAGCCTATCCGGGACAGGGATTATCGAGCAGTACTTC. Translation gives CASLSGTGIIEQYF.

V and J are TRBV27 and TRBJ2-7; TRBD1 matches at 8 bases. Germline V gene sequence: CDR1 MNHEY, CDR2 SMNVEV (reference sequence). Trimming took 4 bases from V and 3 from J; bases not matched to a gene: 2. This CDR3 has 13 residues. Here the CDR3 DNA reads TGTGCCAGCAGTTCAGGGGGCATCTACGAGCAGTACTTC. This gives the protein CASSSGGIYEQYF.

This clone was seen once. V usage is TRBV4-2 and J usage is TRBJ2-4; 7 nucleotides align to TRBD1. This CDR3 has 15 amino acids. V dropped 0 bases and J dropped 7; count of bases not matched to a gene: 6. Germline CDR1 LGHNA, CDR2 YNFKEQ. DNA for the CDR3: TGTGCCAGCAGCCAAGACCGGGACAGTAGGAACATTCAGTACTTC. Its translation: CASSQDRDSRNIQYF.

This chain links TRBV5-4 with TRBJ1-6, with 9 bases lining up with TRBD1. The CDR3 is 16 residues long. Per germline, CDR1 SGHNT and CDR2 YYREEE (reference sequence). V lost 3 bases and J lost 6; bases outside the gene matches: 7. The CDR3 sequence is CASSSPGQGPNSPLHF. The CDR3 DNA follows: TGTGCCAGCAGCTCCCCGGGACAGGGACCTAATTCACCCCTCCACTTT.

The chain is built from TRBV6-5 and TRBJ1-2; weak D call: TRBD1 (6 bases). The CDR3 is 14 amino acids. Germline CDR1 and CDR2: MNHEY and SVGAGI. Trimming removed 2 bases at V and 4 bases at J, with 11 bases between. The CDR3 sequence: CASSYGGLGYGYTF. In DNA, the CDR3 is TGTGCCAGCAGTTACGGGGGCTTGGGCTATGGCTACACCTTC.

CDR3 in amino acids: CASSLMTGTIRTDTQYF. The CDR3 DNA sequence: TGTGCCAGCAGTCTTATGACCGGGACTATTCGCACAGATACGCAGTATTTT. V gene TRBV7-2 combines with J gene TRBJ2-3; 7 bases map to TRBD2. The J segment lost 1 base and the V segment lost 6 bases, leaving 13 bases of the junction unmatched. The CDR3 sequence is 17 residues long. CDR1 is SGHTA and CDR2 is FQGNSA in the germline V gene.

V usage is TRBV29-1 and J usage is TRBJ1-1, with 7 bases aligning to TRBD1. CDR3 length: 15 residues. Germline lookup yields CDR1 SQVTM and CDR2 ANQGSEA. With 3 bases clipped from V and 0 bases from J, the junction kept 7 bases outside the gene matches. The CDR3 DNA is TGCAGCGTTGAGGGTCGGGGACAGATGAACACTGAAGCTTTCTTT. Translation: CSVEGRGQMNTEAFF.

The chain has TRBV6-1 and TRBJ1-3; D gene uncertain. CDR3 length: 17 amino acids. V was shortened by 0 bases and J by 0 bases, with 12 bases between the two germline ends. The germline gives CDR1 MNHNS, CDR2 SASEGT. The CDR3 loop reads CASSEAEGGGSGNTIYF. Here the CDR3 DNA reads TGTGCCAGCAGTGAAGCGGAGGGAGGAGGCTCTGGAAACACCATATATTTT.

Here the CDR3 DNA reads TGTGCCAGCAGTGTTTGGGGACAGGGAACGGGTGGCTACACCTTC. As protein: CASSVWGQGTGGYTF. V gene TRBV2 combines with J gene TRBJ1-2; 9 bases line up with TRBD1. This CDR3 is 15 amino acids long. Germline trimming cut 4 bases from V and 7 bases from J; bases unmatched to any gene: 10. The germline gives CDR1 SNHLY, CDR2 FYNNEI.

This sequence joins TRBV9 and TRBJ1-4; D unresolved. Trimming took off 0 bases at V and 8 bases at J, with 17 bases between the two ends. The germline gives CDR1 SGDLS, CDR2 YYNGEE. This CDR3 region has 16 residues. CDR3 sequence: CASSVAHGREGEKLFF. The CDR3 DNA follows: TGTGCCAGCAGCGTAGCGCACGGCCGGGAGGGAGAAAAACTGTTTTTT. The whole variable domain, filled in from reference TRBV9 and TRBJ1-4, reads DSGVTQTPKHLITATGQRVTLRCSPRSGDLSVYWYQQSLDQGLQFLIQYYNGEERAKGNILERFSAQQFPDLHSELNLSSLELGDSALYFCASSVAHGREGEKLFFGSGTQLSVL.